This T cell receptor (beta chain) was captured in a study of control samples from healthy donors and cancer patients. This CDR3 is 13 amino acids long. V gave up 5 bases and J gave up 8 bases, with 13 bases separating them. Germline CDR1 and CDR2: LNHNV and YYDKDF (reference sequence). Clones were sequenced by immunoSEQ multiplex PCR, and TCRdb holds only the in-frame ones, with some missing. Found here are about 18,000 clones, around 84% of them singletons; the top ten hold 25% to 30%. V gene TRBV15 combines with J gene TRBJ2-1; TRBD1 or TRBD2 may be the D gene (6 bases each). The sequenced sample was PBMCs. This clonotype was obtained from a woman aged 70 to 79 with lung cancer. In nucleotides, the CDR3 is TGTGCCACCAGCCAGGAGGGGGGCCATGAGCAGTTCTTC. Its translation is CATSQEGGHEQFF.